The rows below give T cell receptor beta chains drawn from one sample of a study of beta chain features in type 1 diabetes. Measured with immunoSEQ multiplex PCR; TCRdb has only the in-frame clones, and not every one. Of 300,000 to 350,000 clones listed, 7% to 10% are singletons. Sequenced input: central memory CD4+ T cells from blood. The origin of the receptors is a man aged 30-40 years with type 1 diabetes. Both conserved end residues are trimmed from each CDR3. The order of the fields is V gene, clone size, CDR3 protein. Part of the rows lack a size; the others show once, few, many or a class for expanded clones.

>TRBV5-6|NA
ASSYRTRNRYT
>TRBV7-2|few
ASSPLGLAETQY
>TRBV6-5|few
ATSGAPAYNEQF
>TRBV7-8|few
ASSLAGRAHNEQY
>TRBV7-9|NA
ASSPSSSGQETQY
>TRBV28|NA
ASTTDTGTESPLH
>TRBV5-6|NA
ASSGDLYNEQF
>TRBV5-6|NA
ASSSIAEGGGFNTEAF
>TRBV7-9|NA
ASSSIWDSQETQY
>TRBV7-2|NA
ASSSGDPGGHEQF
>TRBV7-2|few
ASSSSPAGGQETQY
>TRBV9|NA
ASSLRRENTGELF
>TRBV6-5|NA
ASSADRATGELF
>TRBV7-9|many
ASSSGQYGYT
>TRBV18|NA
ASSPLILAGGRDTQY
>TRBV18|NA
ASSPGSGANVLT
>TRBV30|NA
ARGLANTGELF
>TRBV4-1|NA
ASSQEVGRGLAKNIQY
>TRBV25-1|many
ASRKDHEQY
>TRBV7-2|NA
ASSATGPAKNIQY
>TRBV6-6|few
ASSRGVGTTNEKLF
>TRBV7-9|few
ASERGQGLSYEQY
>TRBV19|few
ASRYTGTARSGANVLT
>TRBV18|few
ASSPPRRKGNTEAF
>TRBV6-5|few
ASSYQGNQPQH
>TRBV7-9|many
ASSSPGQGGNSPLH